Below, one TCR beta chain is given with its context. Its specific antigen is unknown. No base qualities exist here, and no much larger clone lies one base off it. This sample was included in a study of blood T cells in healthy people across ages (dated by TCRdb to between 2015 and 2017). Regarding the research as a whole: In model experiments, roughly one uniquely barcoded TCR beta cDNA molecule per two T cells was captured by template switching. To avoid experimental bias, donors of different ages were spread randomly across the sequencing lanes. Two additional independent replicas of 1 million unique cDNA reads from the same blood draw were analyzed for two donors (one aged 18 to 30 and one aged 80 or older). Donors were grouped into four age groups: young (average approximately 16 years), middle-aged (over 35), aged (around 60) and long-lived (approximately 82). To track age-related changes in TCR beta repertoire diversity, the study relied on deep sequencing normalized with unique cDNA molecular identifiers.

The donors were 40 or so Caucasian individuals from Russia, aged roughly 6 to 95 years, who were systemically healthy. Each donor gave about 9.7 milliliters of peripheral blood, drawn into EDTA-treated Vacutainer tubes. Ficoll-Paque density-gradient centrifugation was used to isolate PBMCs, with at least 6 million obtained per sample. Total RNA was extracted from PBMCs with Trizol reagent, with at least 6 micrograms obtained per sample. For every donor, flow cytometry on a PBMC aliquot measured the percentage of naive CD45RAhigh/CD27high T cells. From the cysteine through the phenylalanine, the CDR3 covers 12 amino acids. Of the read, only the CDR3 DNA is kept; its 36 bases are in frame from base 1. V is cut by 0 bases and J by 10 bases, and the space between the germline ends is 9 bases. According to the germline V gene, CDR1 reads SNHLY and CDR2 reads FYNNEI. Broader findings and caveats from the paper: As age increased, observed TCR beta diversity per million T cells dropped in a roughly linear way, and a significant reduction was already evident by age roughly 36. Compared with the aged group, the long-lived group had more naive CD4+ T cells, fewer expanded clones and increased TCR diversity, suggesting age selection. The CMV infection status of donors was not known, potentially confounding age-related changes in expanded clonotypes. The percentage of naive T cells measured by flow cytometry correlated strongly with observed TCR beta diversity. Total diversity estimates from one million sequenced T cells were considered lower bounds and underestimates. Since profiling was done on bulk unsorted PBMCs, naive and antigen-experienced compartments could not be conclusively compared.

Library preparation used 5' RACE. Sequenced using an Illumina HiSeq 2500. A second roughly 7 to 12 cycle PCR used a sample-barcoded 5' primer and a J-beta primer mix. A unique molecular identifier was introduced onto each TCR beta cDNA molecule by a template-switch 5' adaptor carrying 12 random nucleotides. At least 2.5 million CDR3-containing paired-end reads were obtained from each sample. The Mint cDNA synthesis kit, primed by a TRBC-specific oligonucleotide, was used to synthesize first-strand cDNA from all RNA. Following uracil-DNA glycosylase treatment, a first 18-cycle PCR with universal primers M1SS and BC2_uni_R was performed on all cDNA. Per the original workflow: Each sample was normalized by randomly selecting 1 million high-quality reads, each carrying a distinct molecular identifier. Reads sharing molecular identifiers were discarded rather than binned into consensus sequences. MiTCR, with a Q25 quality threshold and the strictest error-elimination algorithm, was used for CDR3 identification, clonotype clustering and error correction. A nonparametric unseen species model using Euler transformation provided a lower-bound estimate of total TCR beta diversity. In TCRdb, the public reads were trimmed at Q25 with fastp and aligned with MiXCR, with productive beta chains retained. Rows with one shared CDR3 protein collapse into an entry with the most common genes and DNA. TCRdb's processing, not the authors', yielded these V and J calls. The sample table contains over 950,000 distinct CDR3 sequences; only one count was recorded for less than 45% of them. The ten largest make up 10% to 15% of the sample.

The sequence joins TRBV2 to TRBJ1-1, with the D gene not confidently named. Material for sequencing was blood. This receptor was identified in a man aged 18-30 years in good health. Here is the DNA: TGTGCCAGCAGTGAAGCGCGGGTGCCAGCTTTCTTT. This yields the protein CASSEARVPAFF. With all but the CDR3 taken from the reference TRBV2 and TRBJ1-1 genes, the full variable domain is: EPEVTQTPSHQVTQMGQEVILRCVPISNHLYFYWYRQILGQKVEFLVSFYNNEISEKSEIFDDQFSVERPDGSNFTLKIRSTKLEDSAMYFCASSEARVPAFFGQGTRLTVV.